A selection of T cell receptor beta chains follows, all from one sample in a study of identical twins. From the 5' RACE reads, TCRdb called clonotypes with MiXCR, one entry per CDR3 protein. The sample contains just over 450,000 distinct CDR3 sequences, 13% to 15% of which appear only once. Separately, the same data were catalogued under a study of yellow fever vaccine responses in identical twins.

The source material was CD4+ T cells sorted from blood. Every receptor here comes from a woman aged 18-35 years in good health. CDR3s leave out the opening cysteine and the closing phenylalanine or tryptophan. The D gene is left open where the match is weak. Clone size is shown for a subset of rows, as once, few, many or a class of expanded clone.

clone_size | j_call | cdr3_length | v_call | d_call | cdr3_aa
few | TRBJ2-5 | 12 | TRBV5-1 | TRBD1 | ASSPSTGLETQY
. | TRBJ2-7 | 11 | TRBV2 | TRBD2 | ASSVSGSNEQY
many | TRBJ1-5 | 13 | TRBV11-2 | . | ASSLSGYSNQPQH
. | TRBJ2-7 | 13 | TRBV20-1 | TRBD2 | SARGGGLDSYEQY
many | TRBJ2-1 | 11 | TRBV18 | . | ASSPSSYNEQF
few | TRBJ2-7 | 12 | TRBV20-1 | TRBD1 | SASRDRGIYEQY
. | TRBJ1-1 | 10 | TRBV29-1 | . | SVARGNTEAF
many | TRBJ2-7 | 13 | TRBV12-3/TRBV12-4 | TRBD1 | ASSLGTGATYEQY
few | TRBJ2-1 | 10 | TRBV7-8 | TRBD2 | ASSFSGRAGF
many | TRBJ2-7 | 13 | TRBV29-1 | TRBD1 | SAGQGSSRSYEQY
many | TRBJ2-5 | 11 | TRBV12-3/TRBV12-4 | . | ASSLYRQETQY
few | TRBJ2-3 | 12 | TRBV28 | . | ASSLKGRPRTQY
. | TRBJ2-5 | 13 | TRBV12-3/TRBV12-4 | . | ASSWVGGPGETQY
few | TRBJ2-7 | 12 | TRBV9 | . | ASSVGGGRYEQY
. | TRBJ2-5 | 9 | TRBV29-1 | . | SSWGQETQY
. | TRBJ2-3 | 12 | TRBV2 | TRBD1 | ASSPTGAVDTQY
many | TRBJ1-2 | 11 | TRBV29-1 | TRBD1 | SVASGQGISYT
. | TRBJ2-3 | 10 | TRBV2 | . | ASRRNTDTQY
. | TRBJ2-4 | 12 | TRBV28 | . | ASSLPGSKNIQY
few | TRBJ2-1 | 17 | TRBV27 | . | ASSYGSSGITRIHNEQF
. | TRBJ1-5 | 11 | TRBV10-3 | . | AISGEGNQPQH
. | TRBJ2-1 | 13 | TRBV5-5 | TRBD1 | ASSLAAGGRDEQF
. | TRBJ2-6 | 15 | TRBV28 | TRBD1 | ASSRPGQISGANVLT
few | TRBJ2-2 | 13 | TRBV10-3 | TRBD2 | AISVLAGVPGELF
many | TRBJ2-7 | 11 | TRBV28 | TRBD2 | ASELAGDYEQY
. | TRBJ1-2 | 12 | TRBV11-2 | . | ASSGLTGDYGYT
few | TRBJ2-7 | 14 | TRBV9 | . | ASSPRGDRKSYEQY
few | TRBJ2-1 | 12 | TRBV11-3 | TRBD2 | ASSLFSSGGEQF